These 30 T cell receptor beta chains originate from one sample sequenced in a study of blood T cell repertoires in COVID-19. Method: immunoSEQ multiplex PCR; TCRdb's copy keeps in-frame clones and lacks some. The table lists about 75,000 clones, roughly 90% of them singletons. Sequences were obtained from peripheral blood. The receptors derive from a human donor in a cohort sampled during active COVID-19.

The chain couples TRBV2 to TRBJ1-4; 8 bases are a match to TRBD1. The CDR3 has 14 residues. The ends lost 8 bases at V and 7 bases at J; junction bases unmatched: 9. The germline V gene has CDR1 SNHLY and CDR2 FYNNEI. CDR3 nucleotide sequence: TGTGCCAGCTGCCAGGACAGGGACGGTGAAAAACTGTTTTTT. Protein sequence: CASCQDRDGEKLFF.

V and J are TRBV3-1 (or the pseudogene TRBV3-2) and TRBJ2-7, with 10 bases identical to TRBD1. V dropped 5 bases and J dropped 6; count of bases not matched to a gene: 7. Per the germline V gene, CDR1 is LGHDT and CDR2 is YNNKEL (reference sequence). The CDR3 totals 14 residues. CDR3 nucleotide sequence: TGTGCCAGCAGCGGACGGGACAGGGGTCCCGAGCAGTACTTC. This encodes CASSGRDRGPEQYF.

The chain is built from TRBV28 and TRBJ1-6; 10 bases map to TRBD1. Germline CDR1 reads MDHEN; CDR2 reads SYDVKM. V was clipped by 4 bases and J by 7 bases; unmatched bases: 4. The CDR3 covers 15 residues. CDR3 amino acids: CASSSGQGRNSPLHF. CDR3 in DNA: TGTGCCAGCAGTTCGGGACAGGGGAGAAATTCACCCCTCCACTTT.

This chain links TRBV6-5 with TRBJ1-5; D ambiguous. Trimming stripped 5 bases from V and 4 bases from J, with 9 bases between. CDR3 length equals 13 residues. From germline, CDR1 is MNHEY and CDR2 SVGAGI. CDR3 amino acids: CASSHTANQPQHF. Here the CDR3 DNA reads TGTGCCAGCAGTCATACAGCAAATCAGCCCCAGCATTTT.

The V call is TRBV6-1, the J call TRBJ2-7; possibly TRBD2 for D (5 bases). The CDR3 has 17 amino acids. Germline CDR1 is MNHNS and CDR2 is SASEGT. Trimming left V 4 bases short and J 0 bases short, with 19 bases between. CDR3 sequence (DNA): TGTGCCAGCAGTGGGCTGTCCGGGGAGAGGAGCTCCTACGAGCAGTACTTC. Translation gives CASSGLSGERSSYEQYF.

V and J are TRBV6-5 and TRBJ1-2, with TRBD1 as a possible D gene (5 bases). There are 13 residues in the CDR3. Germline CDR1 reads MNHEY; CDR2 reads SVGAGI. Trimming took 8 bases from V and 10 from J, leaving 20 bases between them. The CDR3 region has the DNA TGTGCCAGCCGAAATGGGGGGGAATTAGTCTACACCTTC. Translation: CASRNGGELVYTF.

The V gene is TRBV7-2, the J gene TRBJ1-1, with TRBD1 matching over 7 bases. CDR1 and CDR2 (germline): SGHTA, FQGNSA. CDR3 length equals 17 residues. V lost 5 bases to trimming and J lost 0 bases; unmatched junction nucleotides: 12. Here the CDR3 DNA reads TGTGCCAGCAGCAACCCGGACAGGAGCAAGATGAACACTGAAGCTTTCTTT. This codes for CASSNPDRSKMNTEAFF.

The table lists this clone with a few counts. The chain has TRBV27 and TRBJ1-1; D uncertain. The V end lost 6 bases, the J end lost 4 bases, and 24 bases lay between the germline ends. The germline gives CDR1 MNHEY, CDR2 SMNVEV (reference sequence). CDR3 size: 17 residues. CDR3 loop: CASSIRAPRPRGTEAFF. CDR3 in DNA: TGTGCCAGCAGCATCCGGGCCCCACGACCTCGGGGCACTGAAGCTTTCTTT.

J is TRBJ2-7 and V is TRBV6-5; unclear D gene. The CDR3 is 12 residues long. Germline-derived CDR1 and CDR2 are MNHEY and SVGAGI. Deletions cut 6 bases from V and 2 bases from J, with 8 bases between. The DNA of the CDR3 is TGTGCCAGCAGCCACCGGGCCTACGAGCAGTACTTC. This gives the protein CASSHRAYEQYF.

The chain recombines TRBV28 with TRBJ1-2; TRBD1 is a possible D gene (5 bases). Trimming cost V 2 bases and J 2 bases, with 9 bases left between them. Germline V gives CDR1 MDHEN, CDR2 SYDVKM. This CDR3 comprises 14 residues. CDR3: CASSLNGGNYGYTF. The DNA of the CDR3 is TGTGCCAGCAGTTTAAACGGGGGAAACTATGGCTACACCTTC.

The chain links TRBV29-1 to TRBJ2-5; D gene ambiguous. Trimming took 4 bases from V and 5 from J, leaving 11 bases between them. Germline V gene sequence: CDR1 SQVTM, CDR2 ANQGSEA. The CDR3 runs 12 residues. The CDR3 reads CSVVSSGETQYF. CDR3 sequence (DNA): TGCAGCGTTGTGTCCTCCGGGGAGACCCAGTACTTC.

The V call is TRBV18, the J call TRBJ1-1; D gene unclear. The CDR3 runs to 18 residues. The V gene lost 3 bases and the J gene lost 4 bases, with 24 bases spanning the gap. Germline lookup yields CDR1 KGHSH and CDR2 LQKENI. CDR3 coding DNA: TGTGCCAGCTCACCGCCGGGAGGTATGGGCAGCGGTGGCACTGAAGCTTTCTTT. It is translated as CASSPPGGMGSGGTEAFF.

The V gene is TRBV4-1, the J gene TRBJ1-5; a weak D match, TRBD1 (6 bases). The ends were cut back, 4 bases at V and 3 bases at J, with 13 bases in the middle. Germline loops: CDR1 MGHRA, CDR2 YSYEKL. The CDR3 consists of 15 residues. The CDR3 coding sequence is TGCGCCAGCAGCCTACGGACAGAACTCAATCAGCCCCAGCATTTT. Amino acids: CASSLRTELNQPQHF.

This clone was seen more than once but under ten times. The chain combines TRBV19 with TRBJ2-7; 13 bases map to TRBD2. The CDR3 runs to 15 residues. The ends lost 6 bases at V and 6 bases at J; junction bases unmatched: 8. Germline values: CDR1 LNHDA, CDR2 SQIVND (reference sequence). Here the CDR3 reads CASRSTSGRASEQYF. The CDR3 DNA is TGTGCCAGTAGATCCACTAGCGGGAGGGCCTCCGAGCAGTACTTC.

In its sample, this clone was seen once. The chain uses TRBV2 and TRBJ1-1, with 7 bases lining up with TRBD1. Germline CDR1 SNHLY, CDR2 FYNNEI. This CDR3 has 12 amino acids. After removal of 7 bases from V and 6 bases from J, the junction contained 5 bases not matched to a gene. DNA of the CDR3: TGTGCCAGCATCCGGGACAGTCCTGAAGCTTTCTTT. It encodes CASIRDSPEAFF. Together with reference TRBV2 and TRBJ1-1, the CDR3 gives the full variable domain: EPEVTQTPSHQVTQMGQEVILRCVPISNHLYFYWYRQILGQKVEFLVSFYNNEISEKSEIFDDQFSVERPDGSNFTLKIRSTKLEDSAMYFCASIRDSPEAFFGQGTRLTVV.

V gene TRBV19 combines with J gene TRBJ2-3; maybe TRBD1 (5 bases). Germline V gene data show CDR1 as LNHDA and CDR2 as SQIVND (reference sequence). The CDR3 is 16 residues long. With 4 bases removed from V and 4 bases from J, the gap between germline ends came to 18 bases. The DNA for the CDR3 is TGTGCCAGTAGTAGCAGGGTTACGACTGATGCAGATACGCAGTATTTT. Translated, it gives CASSSRVTTDADTQYF.

The chain has TRBV28 and TRBJ2-7; tentatively, D is TRBD2 (6 bases). V lost 5 bases to trimming and J lost 6 bases, with 14 bases between them. The CDR3 runs to 13 residues. The germline CDR1 and CDR2 sequences are MDHEN and SYDVKM. CDR3 loop: CASSRGPGVEQYF. The DNA for the CDR3 is TGTGCCAGCAGTCGCGGCCCGGGGGTCGAGCAGTACTTC.

V usage is TRBV14 and J usage is TRBJ2-3; TRBD2 agrees at 9 bases. CDR1 and CDR2 (germline): SGHDN, FVKESK. Germline trimming cut 4 bases from V and 1 base from J; bases unmatched to any gene: 3. The CDR3 totals 15 residues. CDR3 sequence (DNA): TGTGCCAGCAGCCCTCAGCGGGGGGGCACAGATACGCAGTATTTT. Translated, it gives CASSPQRGGTDTQYF. Full variable domain (missing parts from reference TRBV14 and TRBJ2-3): EAGVTQFPSHSVIEKGQTVTLRCDPISGHDNLYWYRRVMGKEIKFLLHFVKESKQDESGMPNNRFLAERTGGTYSTLKVQPAELEDSGVYFCASSPQRGGTDTQYFGPGTRLTVL.

The gene calls are TRBV6-6 and TRBJ2-7; D possibly corresponds to TRBD1 (6 bases). Germline CDR1 MNHNY, CDR2 SVGAGI (reference sequence). V was pared by 2 bases and J by 5 bases, with 10 bases between. The CDR3 is 13 residues long. CDR3 protein: CASSYGTRNEQYF. In DNA form, the CDR3 reads TGTGCCAGCAGTTACGGGACACGAAACGAGCAGTACTTC.

The rearrangement links TRBV7-2 to TRBJ2-1; 9 bases are shared with TRBD1. V lost 2 bases and J lost 2; bases outside the gene matches: 4. The CDR3 has 16 amino acids. Germline CDR1 reads SGHTA; CDR2 reads FQGNSA. The CDR3 sequence is CASSLRDRVAYNEQFF. The CDR3 coding sequence is TGTGCCAGCAGCTTAAGGGACAGGGTCGCCTACAATGAGCAGTTCTTC.

The chain employs TRBV4-1 and TRBJ2-7; D perhaps matches TRBD1 (6 bases). V was trimmed by 1 base and J by 0 bases, leaving 13 bases between them. The CDR3 covers 16 residues. The V gene's germline CDR1 is MGHRA and CDR2 YSYEKL. The CDR3 region is CASSQGDTISSYEQYF. In DNA, the CDR3 is TGCGCCAGCAGCCAAGGGGACACGATTAGCTCCTACGAGCAGTACTTC.

This chain joins TRBV4-1 and TRBJ1-3, with 9 bases matching TRBD1. Germline values: CDR1 MGHRA, CDR2 YSYEKL. The CDR3 spans 17 residues. The trim removed 3 bases at V and 3 bases at J, leaving 9 bases unmatched. Here the CDR3 DNA reads TGCGCCAGCAGCCAGCGGGCACAGGGGGCATTTGGAAACACCATATATTTT. Translation: CASSQRAQGAFGNTIYF.

The gene calls are TRBV30 and TRBJ2-1, with 9 bases aligning to TRBD2. The germline gives CDR1 GTSNPN, CDR2 SVGIG (reference sequence). CDR3 size: 12 residues. The ends lost 4 bases at V and 9 bases at J; junction bases unmatched: 4. Here the CDR3 DNA reads TGTGCCTGGAAAGCTAGCGGGACTGAGCAGTTCTTC. Encoded protein: CAWKASGTEQFF.

The J gene is TRBJ2-7, the V gene TRBV2, with D possibly TRBD2 on 7 matching bases. The V gene lost 11 bases and the J gene lost 4 bases, with 15 bases spanning the gap. The germline CDR1 and CDR2 sequences are SNHLY and FYNNEI. This CDR3 contains 12 residues. The CDR3 nucleotides are TGTGCCGGGGGGCGGGGGCAATACGAGCAGTACTTC. This encodes CAGGRGQYEQYF.

The V gene is TRBV4-3, the J gene TRBJ2-1; 8 bases align to TRBD1. CDR1 and CDR2 from the germline V gene are LGHNA and YSLEER. The CDR3 loop spans 15 amino acids. With 0 bases clipped from V and 6 bases from J, the junction kept 4 bases outside the gene matches. In DNA, the CDR3 is TGCGCCAGCAGCCAAGATCGGACAGGGTTCAATGAGCAGTTCTTC. The encoded protein is CASSQDRTGFNEQFF.

The rearrangement links TRBV25-1 to TRBJ2-1; TRBD2 is a possible D gene (6 bases). V was shortened by 4 bases and J by 2 bases, with 9 bases between the two germline ends. This CDR3 has 14 residues. Germline V gene data show CDR1 as MGHDK and CDR2 as SYGVNS. The chain's CDR3 is CASSARTTYNEQFF. DNA for the CDR3: TGTGCCAGCAGTGCCAGGACTACCTACAATGAGCAGTTCTTC.

The chain has TRBV24-1 and TRBJ2-3, with D uncertain. The germline V gene has CDR1 KGHDR and CDR2 SFDVKD. With 3 bases removed from V and 5 bases from J, the gap between germline ends came to 5 bases. This CDR3 has 12 amino acids. CDR3 amino acids: CATSDVGDTQYF. The CDR3 DNA reads TGTGCCACCAGTGATGTCGGAGATACGCAGTATTTT.

This clone was seen just once. The chain uses TRBV27 and TRBJ2-2; 7 bases align to TRBD2. The ends lost 0 bases at V and 7 bases at J; junction bases unmatched: 14. The CDR3 loop spans 18 amino acids. The germline V gene has CDR1 MNHEY and CDR2 SMNVEV (reference sequence). DNA for the CDR3: TGTGCCAGCAGTTTATCTCGTGGGGGGGACCGGGTCAGCGGGGAGCTGTTTTTT. As protein: CASSLSRGGDRVSGELFF.

V gene TRBV9 combines with J gene TRBJ1-2; D is perhaps TRBD1 (5 bases). This CDR3 contains 14 residues. The V end was cut by 5 bases, the J end by 0 bases, with 11 bases between. Germline-derived CDR1 and CDR2 are SGDLS and YYNGEE. DNA for the CDR3: TGTGCCAGCAGGAACCCAGGGACTAACTATGGCTACACCTTC. Its protein product is CASRNPGTNYGYTF.

The chain combines TRBV5-1 with TRBJ2-5, with TRBD2 identical over 10 bases. The V gene end was trimmed by 3 bases and the J gene end by 5 bases; junction bases not matched to a gene: 10. The CDR3 has 16 residues. Germline V CDR1 and CDR2: SGHRS, YFSETQ. The CDR3 region is CASSWSGGAGGETQYF. The CDR3 DNA sequence: TGCGCCAGCAGCTGGAGCGGGGGGGCCGGAGGGGAGACCCAGTACTTC.